The 20 T cell receptor beta chains given below trace back to one sample, sequenced in a study of blood T cell repertoires in COVID-19. Measured with immunoSEQ multiplex PCR; TCRdb has only the in-frame clones, and not every one. This sample has about 100,000 clones, with 80% to 90% found just once. What was sequenced was peripheral blood. These receptors were collected from a man older than 75 with COVID-19, enrolled during active disease.

This clone has at least ten counts. This chain joins TRBV5-4 and TRBJ2-7; the D gene is possibly TRBD2 (6 bases). This CDR3 contains 16 residues. CDR1 and CDR2 from the germline V gene are SGHNT and YYREEE (reference sequence). V was trimmed by 0 bases and J by 4 bases, leaving 17 bases between them. The CDR3 loop is CASSLELPGGSYEQYF. The CDR3 nucleotides are TGTGCCAGCAGCTTGGAACTACCCGGGGGTTCTTACGAGCAGTACTTC.

The V gene is TRBV2, the J gene TRBJ1-4, with 9 positions matching TRBD1. Looked up from germline, CDR1 is SNHLY and CDR2 is FYNNEI. With V trimmed by 6 bases and J by 3 bases, 5 bases remained unmatched. This CDR3 has 15 residues. CDR3 coding DNA: TGTGCCAGCAGCCAACAGGGGGCGGCTAATGAAAAACTGTTTTTT. Protein sequence: CASSQQGAANEKLFF. Full variable domain (rest looked up from reference TRBV2 and TRBJ1-4): EPEVTQTPSHQVTQMGQEVILRCVPISNHLYFYWYRQILGQKVEFLVSFYNNEISEKSEIFDDQFSVERPDGSNFTLKIRSTKLEDSAMYFCASSQQGAANEKLFFGSGTQLSVL.

The chain uses TRBV29-1 and TRBJ2-5; 7 positions match TRBD1. The CDR3 has 13 residues. V lost 5 bases to trimming and J lost 5 bases; unmatched junction nucleotides: 8. Germline loops: CDR1 SQVTM, CDR2 ANQGSEA. The CDR3 loop reads CSVRDPRGETQYF. Written as DNA, the CDR3 is TGCAGCGTTCGGGACCCCAGGGGGGAGACCCAGTACTTC.

This sequence joins TRBV6-5 and TRBJ2-3, with 7 positions matching TRBD2. The CDR3 is 14 amino acids. J gave up 0 bases and V 4 bases, and 1 base lay outside the gene matches. Germline V lookup: CDR1 MNHEY, CDR2 SVGAGI. CDR3 in DNA: TGTGCCAGCAGTTGGGACTATAGCACAGATACGCAGTATTTT. Its protein product is CASSWDYSTDTQYF.

This clone has more than one count but fewer than ten. V is TRBV3-1 (or the pseudogene TRBV3-2) and J is TRBJ1-3; the D gene is possibly TRBD1 (6 bases). The CDR3 contains 14 residues. The germline CDR1 and CDR2 sequences are LGHDT and YNNKEL (reference sequence). V lost 4 bases and J 1 base, leaving 8 bases between the germline ends. In DNA, the CDR3 is TGTGCCAGCAGCCTCGGGACATCTGGAAACACCATATATTTT. It encodes CASSLGTSGNTIYF.

This chain uses TRBV19 with TRBJ2-1; perhaps TRBD2 as D (5 bases). CDR1 is LNHDA, CDR2 SQIVND, per germline (reference sequence). Trimming pared 1 base from V and 5 bases from J, leaving 15 bases between. The CDR3 spans 16 residues. The CDR3 DNA sequence: TGTGCCAGTAGTATAGGGGGTGGCGGGCTCGACAATGAGCAGTTCTTC. Encoded protein: CASSIGGGGLDNEQFF. The whole variable domain, remainder taken from reference TRBV19 and TRBJ2-1, is DGGITQSPKYLFRKEGQNVTLSCEQNLNHDAMYWYRQDPGQGLRLIYYSQIVNDFQKGDIAEGYSVSREKKESFPLTVTSAQKNPTAFYLCASSIGGGGLDNEQFFGPGTRLTVL.

The chain combines TRBV10-3 with TRBJ1-2; D gene ambiguous. V was trimmed by 4 bases and J by 0 bases, leaving 9 bases between them. CDR1 is ENHRY, CDR2 SYGVKD, per germline. This CDR3 has 14 amino acids. In nucleotides, the CDR3 is TGTGCCATCAGTGCAAGAGGGTCTAACTATGGCTACACCTTC. Translated, it gives CAISARGSNYGYTF.

The chain recombines TRBV6-5 with TRBJ2-6; D is unresolved. The CDR3 is 15 amino acids. Germline loops: CDR1 MNHEY, CDR2 SVGAGI. The V end was cut by 4 bases, the J end by 0 bases, with 7 bases between. The CDR3 sequence is CASSFLRSGANVLTF. The CDR3 DNA reads as TGTGCCAGCAGTTTTCTACGCTCTGGGGCCAACGTCCTGACTTTC.

The chain recombines TRBV19 with TRBJ2-1, with 8 bases lining up with TRBD1. The CDR3 runs 16 residues. The germline V gene has CDR1 LNHDA and CDR2 SQIVND (reference sequence). V was clipped by 6 bases and J by 8 bases; unmatched bases: 15. The DNA for the CDR3 is TGTGCCAGTAGCGTAGGAGGGACAGGTTCTAGGGATGAGCAGTTCTTC. Protein: CASSVGGTGSRDEQFF. The whole variable domain, remainder taken from reference TRBV19 and TRBJ2-1, is DGGITQSPKYLFRKEGQNVTLSCEQNLNHDAMYWYRQDPGQGLRLIYYSQIVNDFQKGDIAEGYSVSREKKESFPLTVTSAQKNPTAFYLCASSVGGTGSRDEQFFGPGTRLTVL.

J is TRBJ1-4 and V is TRBV30; 10 bases align to TRBD1. The CDR3 is made up of 15 amino acids. V shed 1 base and J 7 bases; nucleotides not matched to a gene: 6. CDR1 GTSNPN and CDR2 SVGIG come from the germline V gene (reference sequence). The CDR3 protein is CAWSEGQGHGEKLFF. The DNA for the CDR3 is TGTGCCTGGAGTGAGGGACAGGGGCATGGTGAAAAACTGTTTTTT.

J is TRBJ2-2 and V is TRBV3-1 (or the pseudogene TRBV3-2); 8 nucleotides match TRBD2. Trimming cost V 4 bases and J 7 bases; bases outside gene matches: 11. CDR3 size: 16 residues. Germline CDR1 reads LGHDT; CDR2 reads YNNKEL (reference sequence). The CDR3, as DNA: TGTGCCAGCAGCCCCGGACTAGCAGTTCCCGACGGGGAGCTGTTTTTT. Amino acids: CASSPGLAVPDGELFF.

V and J are TRBV18 and TRBJ2-7; possible D gene TRBD2, 6 bases. This CDR3 contains 13 residues. Looked up from germline, CDR1 is KGHSH and CDR2 is LQKENI. Trimming took 2 bases from V and 4 from J, leaving 9 bases between them. CDR3 DNA: TGTGCCAGCTCACCATTCGGGAGTTACGAGCAGTACTTC. Protein product: CASSPFGSYEQYF.

This chain joins TRBV9 and TRBJ1-1; D not resolved. The CDR3 length is 13 residues. The V and J ends lost 0 bases and 6 bases respectively, with 9 bases between them. From germline, CDR1 is SGDLS and CDR2 YYNGEE. The CDR3 DNA sequence: TGTGCCAGCAGCGTAGTCGAGGGTTCTGAAGCTTTCTTT. Residues: CASSVVEGSEAFF.

This clone was observed a handful of times. This rearrangement joins TRBV18 to TRBJ2-5; the match to TRBD1 covers 10 bases. The CDR3 length is 15 residues. V gave up 2 bases and J gave up 3 bases; unmatched junction bases: 3. Germline V lookup: CDR1 KGHSH, CDR2 LQKENI. The CDR3 spells CASSPDRGRKETQYF. The CDR3 region has the DNA TGTGCCAGCTCACCAGACAGGGGGCGCAAAGAGACCCAGTACTTC.

The rearrangement uses TRBV5-4 and TRBJ1-1; 8 bases are a match to TRBD1. The length of the CDR3 is 13 residues. Germline V gene lookup returns CDR1 SGHNT and CDR2 YYREEE (reference sequence). V was pared by 4 bases and J by 3 bases, with 2 bases of the junction left unmatched. CDR3 region: CASSRTGYTEAFF. The CDR3 DNA reads TGTGCCAGCAGCAGGACAGGGTACACTGAAGCTTTCTTT.

The gene calls are TRBV25-1 and TRBJ1-2; D gene uncertain. Trimming took off 1 base at V and 4 bases at J, with 13 bases between the two ends. The CDR3 contains 15 residues. The germline V gene encodes CDR1 MGHDK and CDR2 SYGVNS. The CDR3 DNA is TGTGCCAGCAGTGAATCCCCGACACCCCTCTATGGCTACACCTTC. It specifies CASSESPTPLYGYTF.

A few counts support this clone. The chain employs TRBV29-1 and TRBJ1-2; D gene unclear. Germline lookup yields CDR1 SQVTM and CDR2 ANQGSEA. The V end lost 6 bases, the J end lost 2 bases, and 7 bases lay between the germline ends. CDR3 length equals 11 residues. CDR3 sequence: CSVMENYGYTF. The CDR3 nucleotides are TGCAGCGTAATGGAGAACTATGGCTACACCTTC.

This chain links TRBV4-2 with TRBJ2-1, with 12 bases identical to TRBD2. Trimming at V came to 3 bases and at J to 7 bases, leaving 10 bases not matched to a gene. CDR1 and CDR2 (germline): LGHNA, YNFKEQ. CDR3 length: 17 residues. CDR3 loop: CASSHSTTSGSGNEQFF. The CDR3 DNA sequence: TGTGCCAGCAGCCACTCGACGACTAGCGGGAGTGGGAATGAGCAGTTCTTC.

CDR3 bases: TGTGCCAGCAGGGCCAAGGAGTCAACTAATGAAAAACTGTTTTTT. This gives the protein CASRAKESTNEKLFF. The chain has TRBV6-5 and TRBJ1-4, with D hard to call. V was cut by 6 bases and J by 0 bases, with 11 bases left in between. The germline V gene has CDR1 MNHEY and CDR2 SVGAGI. The CDR3 sequence is 15 residues long.

The rearrangement links TRBV9 to TRBJ1-2; the match to TRBD1 covers 10 bases. Per germline, CDR1 SGDLS and CDR2 YYNGEE. Trimming took 0 bases from V and 4 from J; bases not matched to a gene: 0. The CDR3 loop spans 14 amino acids. The CDR3: CASSVGTGGYGYTF. The CDR3 bases are TGTGCCAGCAGCGTAGGGACAGGGGGCTATGGCTACACCTTC.